This T cell receptor beta chain was retrieved from a study of blood T cell repertoires in COVID-19. The overall study: T cells, B-cell-depleted T cells, or PBMCs supplied cDNA or gDNA.

This CDR3 contains 14 residues. V gave up 4 bases and J gave up 2 bases, with 11 bases separating them. The germline V gene has CDR1 LGHNA and CDR2 YSLEER. The repertoire was sequenced with immunoSEQ multiplex PCR; TCRdb's copy has only in-frame clones and lacks some. The profile shows about 330,000 clones, 70% to 90% of them singletons. This TCR derives from a woman in her forties or fifties with active or convalescent COVID-19. The specimen was peripheral blood. The genes are TRBV4-3 and TRBJ1-2, with D maybe TRBD1 (5 bases). The CDR3 protein is CASSPGGLNYGYTF. In DNA, the CDR3 is TGCGCCAGCAGCCCGGGGGGATTGAACTATGGCTACACCTTC.